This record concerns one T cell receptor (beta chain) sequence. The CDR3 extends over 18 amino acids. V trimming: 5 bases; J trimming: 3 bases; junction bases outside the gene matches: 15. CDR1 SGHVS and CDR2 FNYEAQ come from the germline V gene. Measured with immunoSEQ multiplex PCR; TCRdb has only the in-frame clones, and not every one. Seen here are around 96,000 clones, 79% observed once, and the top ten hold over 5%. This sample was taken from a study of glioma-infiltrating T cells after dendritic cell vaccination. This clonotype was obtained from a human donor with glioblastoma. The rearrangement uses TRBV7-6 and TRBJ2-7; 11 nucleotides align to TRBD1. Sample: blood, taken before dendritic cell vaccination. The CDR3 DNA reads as TGTGCCAGCAGCCCGTTTGGGGCGGGACAGGGGGTAATCTACGAGCAGTACTTC. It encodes CASSPFGAGQGVIYEQYF.